This is a list of T cell receptor beta chains from one sample in a study of cytomegalovirus exposure and HLA in healthy donors. Here immunoSEQ multiplex PCR was the method, and the copy in TCRdb shows in-frame clones only, minus some. This table holds about 200,000 clones, 70% to 85% found once. Sequencing was performed on PBMCs. The receptors shown here come from a man in his fifties or sixties in good health and CMV-seronegative. CDR3s include the opening cysteine and the closing phenylalanine or tryptophan. Each record gives: J gene, clone size, V gene, D gene, CDR3 protein, CDR3 DNA. A D gene is named only where the DNA matches it firmly. Clone sizes are given selectively: once, few, many, or a class where the clone is expanded.

j_gene: TRBJ2-7
abundance: NA
v_gene: TRBV27
d_gene: NA
CDR3aa: CASSLSVGVLRYEQYF
CDR3nt: TGTGCCAGCAGTTTATCTGTCGGAGTTCTTAGGTACGAGCAGTACTTC

j_gene: TRBJ1-2
abundance: NA
v_gene: TRBV6-6
d_gene: NA
CDR3aa: CASSYSTGGLAYGYTF
CDR3nt: TGTGCCAGCAGTTACTCGACGGGGGGCCTCGCCTATGGCTACACCTTC

j_gene: TRBJ2-3
abundance: NA
v_gene: TRBV14
d_gene: TRBD2
CDR3aa: CASSQGPLTSGRTTDTQYF
CDR3nt: TGTGCCAGCAGCCAAGGCCCCCTAACGAGCGGGAGAACAACAGATACGCAGTATTTT

j_gene: TRBJ2-7
abundance: few
v_gene: TRBV5-4
d_gene: NA
CDR3aa: CASSFGSYEQYF
CDR3nt: TGTGCCAGCAGCTTCGGCTCCTACGAGCAGTACTTC

j_gene: TRBJ1-4
abundance: NA
v_gene: TRBV30
d_gene: TRBD1
CDR3aa: CAWRKGAGNEKLFF
CDR3nt: TGTGCCTGGAGAAAGGGGGCTGGTAATGAAAAACTGTTTTTT

j_gene: TRBJ1-2
abundance: NA
v_gene: TRBV18
d_gene: TRBD1
CDR3aa: CASSPTGDYGYTF
CDR3nt: TGTGCCAGCTCACCAACAGGGGACTATGGCTACACCTTC

j_gene: TRBJ2-3
abundance: NA
v_gene: TRBV12-5
d_gene: TRBD1
CDR3aa: CASGLVAGQGSDTQYF
CDR3nt: TGTGCTAGTGGTTTGGTCGCGGGACAGGGCTCAGATACGCAGTATTTT

j_gene: TRBJ2-3
abundance: NA
v_gene: TRBV5-5
d_gene: NA
CDR3aa: CASSLNGGIVDTQYF
CDR3nt: TGTGCCAGCAGCTTGAATGGCGGGATTGTGGATACGCAGTATTTT

j_gene: TRBJ1-3
abundance: NA
v_gene: TRBV10-1
d_gene: NA
CDR3aa: CASRYSGNTIYF
CDR3nt: TGCGCCAGCAGGTACTCTGGAAACACCATATATTTT

j_gene: TRBJ2-6
abundance: NA
v_gene: TRBV30
d_gene: NA
CDR3aa: CAWRWHTGANVLTF
CDR3nt: TGTGCCTGGAGGTGGCATACGGGGGCCAACGTCCTGACTTTC

j_gene: TRBJ2-3
abundance: once
v_gene: TRBV18
d_gene: NA
CDR3aa: CASSPRDFGTDTQYF
CDR3nt: TGTGCCAGCTCACCCAGGGATTTTGGGACAGATACGCAGTATTTT

j_gene: TRBJ2-7
abundance: NA
v_gene: TRBV2
d_gene: TRBD2
CDR3aa: CASSEMAGGAIVAF
CDR3nt: TGTGCCAGCAGTGAGATGGCGGGGGGCGCGATAGTAGCCTTC

j_gene: TRBJ2-5
abundance: NA
v_gene: TRBV2
d_gene: NA
CDR3aa: CASHWETQYF
CDR3nt: TGTGCCAGCCACTGGGAGACCCAGTACTTC

j_gene: TRBJ2-7
abundance: few
v_gene: TRBV28
d_gene: TRBD2
CDR3aa: CASSSAPSGSSYEQYF
CDR3nt: TGTGCCAGCAGTTCCGCTCCTAGCGGGAGTAGCTACGAGCAGTACTTC

j_gene: TRBJ2-5
abundance: NA
v_gene: TRBV9
d_gene: TRBD2
CDR3aa: CASSPKVASGRGETQYF
CDR3nt: TGTGCCAGCAGCCCGAAGGTCGCTAGCGGGAGGGGGGAGACCCAGTACTTC

j_gene: TRBJ1-2
abundance: NA
v_gene: TRBV29-1
d_gene: NA
CDR3aa: CSVAGSGGNYGYTF
CDR3nt: TGCAGCGTTGCTGGATCGGGGGGCAACTATGGCTACACCTTC

j_gene: TRBJ2-2
abundance: NA
v_gene: TRBV5-1
d_gene: TRBD1
CDR3aa: CASSQRPGTGFTGELFF
CDR3nt: TGCGCCAGCAGCCAACGTCCCGGGACAGGGTTCACCGGGGAGCTGTTTTTT

j_gene: TRBJ2-7
abundance: NA
v_gene: TRBV5-1
d_gene: TRBD2
CDR3aa: CASSPGTSGEQYF
CDR3nt: TGCGCCAGCAGCCCCGGGACTAGCGGGGAACAGTACTTC

j_gene: TRBJ1-1
abundance: NA
v_gene: TRBV28
d_gene: NA
CDR3aa: CASSTPGRTEAFF
CDR3nt: TGTGCCAGCAGTACACCGGGGAGGACCGAAGCTTTCTTT

j_gene: TRBJ2-5
abundance: NA
v_gene: TRBV5-1
d_gene: NA
CDR3aa: CASSFPRTEETQYF
CDR3nt: TGCGCCAGCAGCTTCCCGCGGACAGAAGAGACCCAGTACTTC

j_gene: TRBJ1-1
abundance: NA
v_gene: TRBV29-1
d_gene: NA
CDR3aa: CGGELVLNTEAFF
CDR3nt: TGCGGTGGGGAACTAGTACTAAACACTGAAGCTTTCTTT

j_gene: TRBJ2-1
abundance: NA
v_gene: TRBV7-2
d_gene: TRBD2
CDR3aa: CASSPRQGLARNEQFF
CDR3nt: TGTGCCAGCAGCCCTAGACAGGGACTAGCGAGGAATGAGCAGTTCTTC

j_gene: TRBJ1-5
abundance: NA
v_gene: TRBV7-8
d_gene: NA
CDR3aa: CASSQDGRDNQPQHF
CDR3nt: TGTGCCAGCAGCCAAGATGGGAGGGACAATCAGCCCCAGCATTTT

j_gene: TRBJ1-2
abundance: NA
v_gene: TRBV28
d_gene: NA
CDR3aa: CASSRGLSYGYTF
CDR3nt: TGTGCCAGCAGTCGGGGACTGTCCTATGGCTACACCTTC

j_gene: TRBJ1-1
abundance: NA
v_gene: TRBV28
d_gene: NA
CDR3aa: CASSSPYRVNTEAFF
CDR3nt: TGTGCCAGCAGCTCACCCTACAGGGTAAACACTGAAGCTTTCTTT

j_gene: TRBJ1-2
abundance: NA
v_gene: TRBV9
d_gene: NA
CDR3aa: CASSVGGESNGYTF
CDR3nt: TGTGCCAGCAGCGTAGGTGGGGAGAGTAACGGCTACACCTTC

j_gene: TRBJ2-1
abundance: NA
v_gene: TRBV28
d_gene: TRBD1
CDR3aa: CASSSSGTGYNEQFF
CDR3nt: TGTGCCAGCAGTTCCTCCGGGACAGGGTACAATGAGCAGTTCTTC

j_gene: TRBJ2-7
abundance: NA
v_gene: TRBV5-5
d_gene: TRBD1
CDR3aa: CASSPTGTGLYEQYF
CDR3nt: TGTGCCAGCAGCCCAACCGGGACAGGGCTCTACGAGCAGTACTTC

j_gene: TRBJ2-7
abundance: NA
v_gene: TRBV27
d_gene: TRBD2
CDR3aa: CASSSLRTSGYYEQYF
CDR3nt: TGTGCCAGCAGTTCGCTACGGACTAGCGGTTACTACGAGCAGTACTTC

j_gene: TRBJ2-3
abundance: few
v_gene: TRBV18
d_gene: TRBD2
CDR3aa: CASSPYSAGGTDTQYF
CDR3nt: TGTGCCAGCTCACCCTACTCAGCGGGAGGCACAGATACGCAGTATTTT

j_gene: TRBJ2-1
abundance: NA
v_gene: TRBV27
d_gene: TRBD1
CDR3aa: CASSRQGYEQFF
CDR3nt: TGTGCCAGCAGCAGACAGGGCTATGAGCAGTTCTTC

j_gene: TRBJ2-1
abundance: NA
v_gene: TRBV5-5
d_gene: TRBD2
CDR3aa: CASSLGPGRDYNEQFF
CDR3nt: TGTGCCAGCAGCTTGGGCCCCGGGAGGGACTACAATGAGCAGTTCTTC

j_gene: TRBJ1-1
abundance: NA
v_gene: TRBV27
d_gene: TRBD1
CDR3aa: CASSKDRGTEAFF
CDR3nt: TGTGCCAGCAGCAAAGACAGGGGGACTGAAGCTTTCTTT

j_gene: TRBJ2-1
abundance: NA
v_gene: TRBV6-5
d_gene: NA
CDR3aa: CASSYSSYNEQFF
CDR3nt: TGTGCCAGCAGTTATTCCAGCTACAATGAGCAGTTCTTC

j_gene: TRBJ1-1
abundance: NA
v_gene: TRBV7-9
d_gene: NA
CDR3aa: CASSLVGVGTEAFF
CDR3nt: TGTGCCAGCAGCTTAGTAGGGGTGGGGACTGAAGCTTTCTTT

j_gene: TRBJ2-7
abundance: NA
v_gene: TRBV18
d_gene: TRBD2
CDR3aa: CASSPGVAGVVEQYF
CDR3nt: TGTGCCAGCTCACCAGGGGTAGCGGGAGTGGTCGAGCAGTACTTC

j_gene: TRBJ2-5
abundance: NA
v_gene: TRBV7-2
d_gene: NA
CDR3aa: CASSREWTQYF
CDR3nt: TGTGCCAGCAGCCGCGAATGGACCCAGTACTTC

j_gene: TRBJ2-1
abundance: NA
v_gene: TRBV28
d_gene: TRBD2
CDR3aa: CASSLLRTSGMNEQFF
CDR3nt: TGTGCCAGCAGTTTACTTCGGACTAGCGGGATGAATGAGCAGTTCTTC

j_gene: TRBJ2-6
abundance: few
v_gene: TRBV30
d_gene: NA
CDR3aa: CAYRVVGANVLTF
CDR3nt: TGTGCCTACAGGGTGGTTGGGGCCAACGTCCTGACTTTC

j_gene: TRBJ1-4
abundance: NA
v_gene: TRBV4-2
d_gene: NA
CDR3aa: CASSPSMGQSEKLFF
CDR3nt: TGTGCCAGCAGTCCAAGTATGGGGCAGAGTGAAAAACTGTTTTTT

j_gene: TRBJ2-2
abundance: NA
v_gene: TRBV9
d_gene: TRBD1
CDR3aa: CASSARDREPPPTGELFF
CDR3nt: TGTGCCAGCAGCGCGAGGGACAGAGAACCGCCGCCCACCGGGGAGCTGTTTTTT

j_gene: TRBJ1-1
abundance: NA
v_gene: TRBV6-5
d_gene: NA
CDR3aa: CASSYGQNTEAFF
CDR3nt: TGTGCCAGCAGTTATGGACAGAACACTGAAGCTTTCTTT

j_gene: TRBJ1-2
abundance: NA
v_gene: TRBV6-1
d_gene: NA
CDR3aa: CASSLGVSYGYTF
CDR3nt: TGTGCCAGCAGTTTAGGGGTTAGCTATGGCTACACCTTC

j_gene: TRBJ2-3
abundance: NA
v_gene: TRBV5-1
d_gene: TRBD2
CDR3aa: CASSLARASGRTDTQYF
CDR3nt: TGCGCCAGCAGCTTGGCCAGGGCTAGCGGACGCACAGATACGCAGTATTTT

j_gene: TRBJ2-2
abundance: NA
v_gene: TRBV9
d_gene: TRBD1
CDR3aa: CASSPRQGAGELFF
CDR3nt: TGTGCCAGCAGCCCCCGACAGGGGGCCGGGGAGCTGTTTTTT

j_gene: TRBJ2-1
abundance: few
v_gene: TRBV5-1
d_gene: TRBD2
CDR3aa: CASSPREGMGYNEQFF
CDR3nt: TGCGCCAGCAGCCCAAGGGAGGGCATGGGGTACAATGAGCAGTTCTTC

j_gene: TRBJ2-3
abundance: NA
v_gene: TRBV18
d_gene: TRBD2
CDR3aa: CASSPYVPSGTSSDTQYF
CDR3nt: TGTGCCAGCTCACCATACGTTCCTAGCGGGACGAGCTCAGATACGCAGTATTTT

j_gene: TRBJ2-2
abundance: NA
v_gene: TRBV7-9
d_gene: TRBD1
CDR3aa: CASSPNRGGTGELFF
CDR3nt: TGTGCCAGCAGCCCAAACAGGGGTGGAACCGGGGAGCTGTTTTTT

j_gene: TRBJ1-1
abundance: few
v_gene: TRBV6-5
d_gene: NA
CDR3aa: CASRSPTGWGEAFF
CDR3nt: TGTGCCAGCAGGAGTCCAACAGGCTGGGGTGAAGCTTTCTTT

j_gene: TRBJ1-1
abundance: NA
v_gene: TRBV5-1
d_gene: NA
CDR3aa: CASSLVGAVTEAFF
CDR3nt: TGCGCCAGCAGCTTAGTGGGGGCGGTGACTGAAGCTTTCTTT

j_gene: TRBJ1-1
abundance: NA
v_gene: TRBV5-1
d_gene: NA
CDR3aa: CASSLYVGKGVNTEAFF
CDR3nt: TGCGCCAGCAGCTTGTACGTAGGGAAGGGAGTGAACACTGAAGCTTTCTTT

j_gene: TRBJ1-1
abundance: NA
v_gene: TRBV6-6
d_gene: NA
CDR3aa: CAIVRRRDYTEAFF
CDR3nt: TGTGCTATTGTCAGGCGACGGGACTACACTGAAGCTTTCTTT

j_gene: TRBJ2-1
abundance: NA
v_gene: TRBV12-5
d_gene: NA
CDR3aa: CASDRSNEQFF
CDR3nt: TGTGCTAGTGACAGGAGCAATGAGCAGTTCTTC

j_gene: TRBJ2-5
abundance: NA
v_gene: TRBV9
d_gene: NA
CDR3aa: CASSVATLDGGYQETQYF
CDR3nt: TGTGCCAGCAGCGTAGCTACCCTGGACGGAGGGTACCAAGAGACCCAGTACTTC

j_gene: TRBJ1-5
abundance: NA
v_gene: TRBV2
d_gene: TRBD1
CDR3aa: CASRGRTGRTSNQPQHF
CDR3nt: TGTGCCAGCAGGGGGCGGACAGGGAGAACTAGCAATCAGCCCCAGCATTTT

j_gene: TRBJ2-7
abundance: NA
v_gene: TRBV6-1
d_gene: NA
CDR3aa: CASSVVQGSYEQYF
CDR3nt: TGTGCCAGCAGTGTGGTACAGGGTTCCTACGAGCAGTACTTC

j_gene: TRBJ2-3
abundance: NA
v_gene: TRBV6-5
d_gene: NA
CDR3aa: CASSSKTTSRSDTQYF
CDR3nt: TGTGCCAGCAGTTCTAAGACTACTTCTAGGTCAGATACGCAGTATTTT